The 28 T cell receptor beta chains in this list originate from one sample, sequenced in a study of cytomegalovirus exposure and HLA in healthy donors. It was with 60 Vbeta and 13 Jbeta primers that the PCR ran. Produced via immunoSEQ multiplex PCR; TCRdb's table is partial and in-frame only. Counted here are approximately 150,000 clones, 82% occurring once; the ten biggest clones make up over 8.5%. The material sequenced was PBMCs. These receptors were collected from a man in his fifties or sixties in good health and CMV-seropositive.

The chain combines TRBV2 with TRBJ2-3; D might be TRBD1 (6 bases). CDR3 length equals 14 residues. Germline-derived CDR1 and CDR2 are SNHLY and FYNNEI. Trimming took 6 bases from V and 0 from J, leaving 10 bases between them. CDR3 protein: CASRRQASTDTQYF. The CDR3 DNA follows: TGTGCCAGCAGAAGACAGGCCAGCACAGATACGCAGTATTTT. Complete variable domain (other parts from reference TRBV2 and TRBJ2-3): EPEVTQTPSHQVTQMGQEVILRCVPISNHLYFYWYRQILGQKVEFLVSFYNNEISEKSEIFDDQFSVERPDGSNFTLKIRSTKLEDSAMYFCASRRQASTDTQYFGPGTRLTVL.

The chain carries TRBV5-6 and TRBJ2-4; 7 nucleotides agree with TRBD1. There are 14 residues in the CDR3. Germline CDR1 and CDR2: SGHDT and YYEEEE. J gave up 8 bases and V 4 bases, and 9 bases lay outside the gene matches. CDR3 nucleotide sequence: TGTGCCAGCAGCGGCAAGGGGGCCTGGGACATTCAGTACTTC. Its protein product is CASSGKGAWDIQYF.

The chain carries TRBV5-5 and TRBJ1-4, with D unclear. The CDR3 spans 16 residues. The germline gives CDR1 SGHKS, CDR2 YYEKEE (reference sequence). V lost 0 bases and J lost 5, with 14 bases in between. The CDR3 bases are TGTGCCAGCAGCTTGGAATTCGTCAGAAGAAATGAAAAACTGTTTTTT. Its translation: CASSLEFVRRNEKLFF.

This clone was observed a few times. The V and J genes are TRBV30 and TRBJ1-6, with TRBD1 matching over 7 bases. Germline CDR1 reads GTSNPN; CDR2 reads SVGIG (reference sequence). The CDR3 has 12 residues. Losses at the gene ends were 2 bases for V and 8 bases for J; bases not matched to a gene: 0. CDR3 bases: TGTGCCTGGAGTCAGGGGGATTCACCCCTCCACTTT. Amino acids: CAWSQGDSPLHF. The whole variable domain, remainder taken from reference TRBV30 and TRBJ1-6, is SQTIHQWPATLVQPVGSPLSLECTVEGTSNPNLYWYRQAAGRGLQLLFYSVGIGQISSEVPQNLSASRPQDRQFILSSKKLLLSDSGFYLCAWSQGDSPLHFGNGTRLTVT.

This chain joins TRBV7-2 and TRBJ1-6, with 9 positions matching TRBD1. From germline, CDR1 is SGHTA and CDR2 FQGNSA. Trimming took 4 bases from V and 7 from J; bases not matched to a gene: 2. The CDR3 consists of 14 residues. The CDR3 is CASSSGQGNSPLHF. CDR3 bases: TGTGCCAGCAGCTCCGGACAGGGGAATTCACCCCTCCACTTT.

On this clone: One end of the junction fails to match germline, which may point to a read error. The chain links TRBV7-9 to TRBJ1-1; D gene uncertain. The germline CDR1 and CDR2 sequences are SEHNR and FQNEAQ (reference sequence). The CDR3 sequence is 14 residues long. In DNA, the CDR3 is TGTTCCAGCAGCTTAGCTAGTGGAGGGTCTGAAGCTTTCTTT. Amino acid sequence: CSSSLASGGSEAFF.

This clone has more than one count but fewer than ten. The gene calls are TRBV10-3 and TRBJ2-5; possibly TRBD2 for D (6 bases). CDR3 length: 15 residues. Germline V gene data show CDR1 as ENHRY and CDR2 as SYGVKD. Trimming cost V 3 bases and J 2 bases, with 13 bases left between them. The CDR3 here is CAISEERRGQETQYF. CDR3 coding DNA: TGTGCCATCAGTGAAGAAAGACGGGGGCAAGAGACCCAGTACTTC.

This chain uses TRBV4-3 with TRBJ2-5; D perhaps matches TRBD2 (6 bases). This CDR3 contains 14 residues. V was pared by 3 bases and J by 2 bases, with 10 bases between. Germline V CDR1 and CDR2: LGHNA, YSLEER. Here the CDR3 DNA reads TGCGCCAGCAGCCAGGCGGGGAGGCAAGAGACCCAGTACTTC. Translating it yields CASSQAGRQETQYF.

This CDR3 is CASSLGGTRAGETQYF. CDR3 in DNA: TGTGCCAGCAGCTTGGGAGGGACTAGGGCCGGGGAGACCCAGTACTTC. The chain couples TRBV5-4 to TRBJ2-5, with TRBD2 matching over 8 bases. CDR1 is SGHNT, CDR2 YYREEE, per germline (reference sequence). This CDR3 region has 16 residues. With V trimmed by 0 bases and J by 5 bases, 9 bases remained unmatched.

This clone occurred a few times. V is TRBV9 and J is TRBJ2-7, with D tentatively TRBD2 (5 bases). This CDR3 contains 15 residues. V lost 0 bases and J 2 bases, leaving 12 bases between the germline ends. The germline V gene has CDR1 SGDLS and CDR2 YYNGEE. CDR3 DNA sequence: TGTGCCAGCAGCGTAGGCGGGCAGGTTACCTACGAGCAGTACTTC. This sequence encodes CASSVGGQVTYEQYF.

The chain recombines TRBV6-5 with TRBJ2-1; D possibly corresponds to TRBD1 (5 bases). In germline, CDR1 is MNHEY, CDR2 SVGAGI. Trimming shortened V by 7 bases and J by 0 bases, and 10 bases separated the two germline ends. The CDR3 runs to 14 residues. CDR3 sequence: CASTPGNSYNEQFF. CDR3 nucleotide sequence: TGTGCCAGCACCCCAGGGAACTCCTACAATGAGCAGTTCTTC.

The chain carries TRBV28 and TRBJ1-2; D may be TRBD1 (5 bases). V lost 7 bases and J lost 2, with 11 bases in between. The CDR3 runs to 13 residues. CDR1 and CDR2 from the germline V gene are MDHEN and SYDVKM. The CDR3 DNA reads TGTGCCAGCACCCTGCGGGGGAACTATGGCTACACCTTC. Translating gives CASTLRGNYGYTF.

The chain carries TRBV13 and TRBJ1-2, with unresolved D. Looked up from germline, CDR1 is PRHDT and CDR2 is FYEKMQ (reference sequence). V shed 0 bases and J shed 2 bases, with 7 bases lying between them. The CDR3 is 14 residues long. CDR3 residues: CASSLGRPNYGYTF. The CDR3 bases are TGTGCCAGCAGCTTAGGGCGCCCCAACTATGGCTACACCTTC.

The chain carries TRBV7-3 and TRBJ2-7; 8 nucleotides align to TRBD1. Germline CDR1 reads SGHTA; CDR2 reads FQGTGA. V was clipped by 5 bases and J by 0 bases; unmatched bases: 6. CDR3 length: 15 amino acids. This CDR3 reads CASSPGQGNSYEQYF. Here the CDR3 DNA reads TGTGCCAGCAGCCCAGGACAGGGTAACTCCTACGAGCAGTACTTC.

On this clone: One end of the junction varies from germline; a read error may be responsible. The J gene is TRBJ2-7, the V gene TRBV10-3; 8 bases line up with TRBD1. The length of the CDR3 is 12 residues. Germline-derived CDR1 and CDR2 are ENHRY and SYGVKD. CDR3 sequence: CAIREQGDEQYF. The CDR3 region has the DNA TGTGCGATCAGGGAACAGGGGGACGAGCAGTACTTC.

The J gene is TRBJ1-2, the V gene TRBV7-2; D unclear. Germline assignment: CDR1 SGHTA and CDR2 FQGNSA. The CDR3 has 14 residues. The V gene lost 4 bases and the J gene lost 7 bases, with 16 bases spanning the gap. DNA for the CDR3: TGTGCCAGCAGCTCCCCTAGGCGATACGGTGGCTACACCTTC. Encoded protein: CASSSPRRYGGYTF.

V gene TRBV5-4 combines with J gene TRBJ2-3; D is possibly TRBD1 (5 bases). CDR1 and CDR2 (germline): SGHNT, YYREEE (reference sequence). CDR3 size: 14 residues. Trimming removed 4 bases at V and 6 bases at J, with 15 bases between. The CDR3 coding sequence is TGTGCCAGCAGCCTATCAAGTGGGGCGGATACGCAGTATTTT. Translation gives CASSLSSGADTQYF.

The V gene is TRBV5-6, the J gene TRBJ1-2; weak D call: TRBD1 (5 bases). The CDR3 covers 11 residues. V gave up 2 bases and J gave up 7 bases, with 6 bases separating them. The germline V gene has CDR1 SGHDT and CDR2 YYEEEE. Here the CDR3 DNA reads TGTGCCAGCAGCTTAAGGGGTGGCTACACCTTC. Translated, it gives CASSLRGGYTF.

J is TRBJ2-7 and V is TRBV6-5, with 9 bases matching TRBD2. The V gene end was trimmed by 2 bases and the J gene end by 7 bases; junction bases not matched to a gene: 9. CDR1 is MNHEY and CDR2 is SVGAGI in the germline V gene. CDR3 length equals 15 residues. CDR3 nucleotides: TGTGCCAGCAGTTACCGGGCTAGCGGGATATATGAGCAGTACTTC. Protein product: CASSYRASGIYEQYF.

On this clone itself: The identical CDR3 is also encoded by other nucleotide sequences in the sample. The rearrangement uses TRBV7-3 and TRBJ1-2, with TRBD1 matching over 8 bases. The trim removed 6 bases at V and 4 bases at J, leaving 7 bases unmatched. The CDR3 spans 14 residues. Germline V gene lookup returns CDR1 SGHTA and CDR2 FQGTGA. The CDR3 reads CASSQGQGGYGYTF. The CDR3 bases are TGTGCCAGCAGTCAAGGACAGGGTGGCTATGGCTACACCTTC.

The chain combines TRBV28 with TRBJ1-2; TRBD1 matches at 7 bases. J was trimmed by 6 bases and V by 0 bases; bases with no gene match: 7. CDR1 and CDR2 (germline): MDHEN, SYDVKM. The CDR3 is 15 amino acids. CDR3 in amino acids: CASSLWSDREDGYTF. CDR3 nucleotides: TGTGCCAGCAGTTTATGGTCCGACAGGGAGGATGGCTACACCTTC.

The rearrangement links TRBV5-5 to TRBJ1-2; 7 nucleotides line up with TRBD1. CDR3 size: 13 residues. Trimming at V came to 7 bases and at J to 2 bases, leaving 5 bases not matched to a gene. In germline, CDR1 is SGHKS, CDR2 YYEKEE (reference sequence). In nucleotides, the CDR3 is TGTGCCAGCCAGACAGGGACAAACTATGGCTACACCTTC. It yields the protein CASQTGTNYGYTF.

The rearrangement joins TRBV11-2 to TRBJ2-3; 8 nucleotides line up with TRBD2. This CDR3 comprises 15 residues. The V gene's germline CDR1 is SGHAT and CDR2 FQNNGV. The junction had 6 bases not matched to a gene; V was cut back by 6 bases and J by 1 base. CDR3 sequence reads: CASSAGLAGTDTQYF. The CDR3, as DNA: TGTGCCAGCAGTGCCGGACTAGCAGGCACAGATACGCAGTATTTT.

The chain is built from TRBV29-1 and TRBJ1-1, with a possible D match to TRBD1 (6 bases). V lost 3 bases and J 1 base, leaving 12 bases between the germline ends. The CDR3 has 14 amino acids. Germline V gene lookup returns CDR1 SQVTM and CDR2 ANQGSEA. The CDR3 region has the DNA TGCAGCGTTGACCCGGACAGATGGAACACTGAAGCTTTCTTT. Its translation: CSVDPDRWNTEAFF.

The chain links TRBV10-1 to TRBJ1-1; D unresolved. The length of the CDR3 is 13 residues. V was pared by 3 bases and J by 9 bases, with 14 bases between. Germline V lookup: CDR1 WNHNN, CDR2 SYGVQD (reference sequence). DNA for the CDR3: TGCGCCAGCAGTGAAACCTTGGGCCGTAAAGCTTTCTTT. It translates to CASSETLGRKAFF.

V gene TRBV19 combines with J gene TRBJ2-6; 10 bases are a match to TRBD1. This CDR3 comprises 19 residues. V dropped 1 base and J dropped 2; count of bases not matched to a gene: 8. Germline V CDR1 and CDR2: LNHDA, SQIVND (reference sequence). The CDR3 is CASSIVATGGMAGANVLTF. Here the CDR3 DNA reads TGTGCCAGTAGTATAGTTGCGACAGGGGGCATGGCTGGGGCCAACGTCCTGACTTTC.

The rearrangement joins TRBV19 to TRBJ1-5; 9 bases line up with TRBD1. V dropped 4 bases and J dropped 5; count of bases not matched to a gene: 15. There are 18 residues in the CDR3. CDR1 is LNHDA, CDR2 SQIVND, per germline (reference sequence). The CDR3 sequence: CASSSLPGTGSPHQPQHF. The CDR3 nucleotides are TGTGCCAGTAGTAGTCTCCCCGGGACAGGGAGCCCCCATCAGCCCCAGCATTTT.

V is TRBV25-1 and J is TRBJ1-1, with D tentatively TRBD1 (5 bases). CDR1 is MGHDK and CDR2 is SYGVNS in the germline V gene. V was clipped by 3 bases and J by 5 bases, with 16 bases between them. The CDR3 has 15 residues. Here the CDR3 DNA reads TGTGCCAGCAGTGATTCACTCAGGGTGAGAACTGAAGCTTTCTTT. This encodes CASSDSLRVRTEAFF. Full variable domain (missing parts from reference TRBV25-1 and TRBJ1-1): EADIYQTPRYLVIGTGKKITLECSQTMGHDKMYWYQQDPGMELHLIHYSYGVNSTEKGDLSSESTVSRIRTEHFPLTLESARPSHTSQYLCASSDSLRVRTEAFFGQGTRLTVV.